Listed here are 5 T cell receptor beta chains from one sample, sequenced in a study of cytomegalovirus exposure and HLA in healthy donors. With 60 Vbeta and 13 Jbeta primers, the PCR was carried out. Sequenced by immunoSEQ multiplex PCR; TCRdb stores in-frame clones only, minus some. The table records 150,000 or so clones, around 72% of them present only once. Sequenced sample: PBMCs. The origin of the receptors is a man aged 18 to 29 in good health and CMV-seropositive.

This clone was counted a single time. This sequence joins TRBV5-1 and TRBJ1-1, with D possibly TRBD1 on 6 matching bases. The CDR3 totals 15 residues. The germline gives CDR1 SGHRS, CDR2 YFSETQ. Trimming pared 3 bases from V and 4 bases from J, leaving 16 bases between. The CDR3 DNA is TGCGCCAGCAGCTCATTGGGACAAAGGGGCACTGAAGCTTTCTTT. Protein product: CASSSLGQRGTEAFF.

This clone was seen just once. V is TRBV6-5 and J is TRBJ1-4; D remains ambiguous. This CDR3 is 14 amino acids long. Trimming took off 5 bases at V and 0 bases at J, with 7 bases between the two ends. Germline V lookup: CDR1 MNHEY, CDR2 SVGAGI. The CDR3 DNA is TGTGCCAGCAGTAGGAGGGCAACTAATGAAAAACTGTTTTTT. Translated, it gives CASSRRATNEKLFF.

The chain joins TRBV15 to TRBJ2-7, with D maybe TRBD1 (6 bases). The CDR3 has 14 residues. V gave up 1 base and J gave up 6 bases, with 13 bases separating them. CDR1 LNHNV and CDR2 YYDKDF come from the germline V gene (reference sequence). CDR3 nucleotides: TGTGCCACCAGCAGAGCACAGGGACCTCGCGAGCAGTACTTC. Translation: CATSRAQGPREQYF.

V and J are TRBV19 and TRBJ1-6; no definite D call. The germline CDR1 and CDR2 sequences are LNHDA and SQIVND (reference sequence). Between the trimmed V and J ends, which lost 3 bases and 4 bases, there was a span of 7 bases. The CDR3 length is 14 residues. CDR3: CASSITGYNSPLHF. The CDR3 bases are TGTGCCAGTAGTATTACGGGTTATAATTCACCCCTCCACTTT.

The chain recombines TRBV2 with TRBJ2-1, with D possibly being TRBD1 (5 bases). Deletions cut 5 bases from V and 15 bases from J, with 14 bases between. Germline CDR1 SNHLY, CDR2 FYNNEI. This CDR3 region has 11 residues. CDR3 loop: CASSPTTVVFF. The DNA for the CDR3 is TGTGCCAGCAGTCCGACGACAGTAGTGTTCTTC.